Detailed here is one T cell receptor (beta chain). This sample is part of a study of cytomegalovirus exposure and HLA in healthy donors. Both 60 Vbeta primers and 13 Jbeta primers went into the PCR. Assay used: immunoSEQ multiplex PCR; TCRdb lists only in-frame clones, some missing. The repertoire holds more than 75,000 clones, with approximately 74% as singletons. The CDR3 is 15 amino acids. Germline V CDR1 and CDR2: MGHDK, SYGVNS. The ends lost 6 bases at V and 0 bases at J; junction bases unmatched: 4. The chain combines TRBV25-1 with TRBJ2-2; TRBD1 agrees at 7 bases. This receptor was identified in a woman aged 45-60 years in good health and CMV-seropositive. The sequenced sample was PBMCs. The CDR3 loop is CASSEGASNTGELFF. In DNA form, the CDR3 reads TGTGCCAGCAGCGAGGGGGCTTCGAACACCGGGGAGCTGTTTTTT.